This TCR beta chain came from a study of breast tumors, draining lymph nodes, adjacent tissues. Overall study findings and caveats: Tumors had less TCR diversity than lymph nodes, more than nontumor tissue. Compared with basal-like, luminal-like tumors shared significantly more repertoire with nontumor tissue.

TCRdb fed the multiplex PCR reads into MiXCR, producing one record per CDR3 protein. The table has more than 100,000 distinct CDR3 sequences, around 24% seen once. The lymph nodes were axillary draining lymph nodes from breast cancer patients. This CDR3 spans 14 amino acids. V lost 1 base and J 5 bases, leaving 10 bases between the germline ends. CDR1 is KGHDR, CDR2 SFDVKD, per germline. This clonotype was recorded at least ten times. Its antigen is not known. This receptor was obtained from a female donor with breast cancer. Some clones in this sample may be carry-over from other donors' samples. Sequencing input: axillary lymph node tissue. The chain recombines TRBV24-1 with TRBJ2-5; the D gene is possibly TRBD2 (6 bases). CDR3 sequence reads: CATSDFTGGETQYF. CDR3 coding DNA: TGTGCCACCAGTGATTTTACAGGAGGGGAGACCCAGTACTTC.